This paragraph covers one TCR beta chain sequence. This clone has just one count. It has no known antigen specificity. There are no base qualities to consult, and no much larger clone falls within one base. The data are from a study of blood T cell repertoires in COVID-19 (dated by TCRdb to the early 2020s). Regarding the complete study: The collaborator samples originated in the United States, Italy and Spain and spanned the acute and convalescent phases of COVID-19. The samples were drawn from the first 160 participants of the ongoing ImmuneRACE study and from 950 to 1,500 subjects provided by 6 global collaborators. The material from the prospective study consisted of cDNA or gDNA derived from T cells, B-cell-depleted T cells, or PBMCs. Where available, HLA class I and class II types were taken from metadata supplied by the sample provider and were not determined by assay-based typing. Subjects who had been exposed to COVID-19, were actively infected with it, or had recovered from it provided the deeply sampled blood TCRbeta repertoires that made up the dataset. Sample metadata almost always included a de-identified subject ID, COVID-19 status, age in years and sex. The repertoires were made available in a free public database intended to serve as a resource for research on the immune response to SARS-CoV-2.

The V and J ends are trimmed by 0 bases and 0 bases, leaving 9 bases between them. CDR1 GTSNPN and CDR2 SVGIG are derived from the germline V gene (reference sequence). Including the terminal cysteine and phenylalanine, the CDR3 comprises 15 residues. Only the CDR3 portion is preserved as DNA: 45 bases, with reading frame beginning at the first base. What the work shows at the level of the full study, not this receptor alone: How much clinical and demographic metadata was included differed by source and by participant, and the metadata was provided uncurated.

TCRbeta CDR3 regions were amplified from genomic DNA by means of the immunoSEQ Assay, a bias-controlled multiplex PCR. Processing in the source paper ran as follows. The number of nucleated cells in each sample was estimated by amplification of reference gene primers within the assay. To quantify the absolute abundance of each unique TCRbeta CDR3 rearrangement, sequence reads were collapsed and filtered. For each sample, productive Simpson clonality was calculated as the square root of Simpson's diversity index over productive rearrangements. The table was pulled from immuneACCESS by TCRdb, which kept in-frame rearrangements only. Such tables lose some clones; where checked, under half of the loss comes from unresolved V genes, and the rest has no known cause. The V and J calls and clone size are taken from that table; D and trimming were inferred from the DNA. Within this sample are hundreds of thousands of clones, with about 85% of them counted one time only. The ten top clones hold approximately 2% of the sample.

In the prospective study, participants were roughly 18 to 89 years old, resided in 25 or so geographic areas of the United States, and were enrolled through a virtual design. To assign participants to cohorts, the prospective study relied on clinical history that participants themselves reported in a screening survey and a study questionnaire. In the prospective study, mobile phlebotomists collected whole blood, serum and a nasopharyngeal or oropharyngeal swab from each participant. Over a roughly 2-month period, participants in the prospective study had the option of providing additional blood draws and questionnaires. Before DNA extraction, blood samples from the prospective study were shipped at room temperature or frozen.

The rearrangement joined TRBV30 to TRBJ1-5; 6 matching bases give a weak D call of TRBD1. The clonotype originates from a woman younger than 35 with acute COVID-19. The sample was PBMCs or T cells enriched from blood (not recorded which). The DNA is TGTGCCTGGAGTGTAGGGGGAAATAGCAATCAGCCCCAGCATTTT. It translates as CAWSVGGNSNQPQHF.